A selection of T cell receptor beta chains follows, all from one sample in a study of shared clonotypes between healthy human individuals. Sequenced by immunoSEQ multiplex PCR; TCRdb stores in-frame clones only, minus some. The sample has more than 2 million clones; 90% to 96% are singletons. Material for sequencing was naive CD4+ T cells sorted from blood. The receptors stem from a man aged 18 to 30 in good health. CDR3s include the opening cysteine and the closing phenylalanine or tryptophan. A D gene is named only where the DNA matches it firmly. Clone size is shown for a subset of rows, as once, few, many or a class of expanded clone.

d_gene	abundance	v_gene	j_gene	CDR3aa	CDR3nt
TRBD2	once	TRBV10-3	TRBJ2-3	CATEGTSGRTDTQYF	TGTGCCACCGAGGGGACTAGCGGTCGCACAGATACGCAGTATTTT
-	once	TRBV25-1	TRBJ1-6	CASSPGDSPLHF	TGTGCCAGCAGTCCCGGGGATTCACCCCTCCACTTT
-	-	TRBV2	TRBJ2-1	CASRGASANYNEQFF	TGTGCCAGCAGGGGGGCTAGCGCAAACTACAATGAGCAGTTCTTC
TRBD2	-	TRBV7-2	TRBJ2-7	CASSAGLAGSYEQYF	TGTGCCAGCAGCGCGGGACTAGCGGGTTCTTACGAGCAGTACTTC
-	-	TRBV6-5	TRBJ2-3	CASSRRGNTDTQYF	TGTGCCAGCAGCCGCAGGGGAAACACAGATACGCAGTATTTT
TRBD2	-	TRBV5-4	TRBJ2-3	CASSLTSADTQYF	TGTGCCAGCAGTTTGACTAGCGCGGATACGCAGTATTTT
-	-	TRBV19	TRBJ1-6	CASSMSGHHDSPLHF	TGTGCCAGTAGTATGTCGGGGCACCACGATTCACCCCTCCACTTT
TRBD1	once	TRBV6-1	TRBJ2-3	CASSVGTGGDTQYF	TGTGCCAGCAGTGTAGGGACAGGGGGAGATACGCAGTATTTT
TRBD2	-	TRBV7-2	TRBJ2-3	CASSIRLAREDTQYF	TGTGCCAGCAGCATTCGACTAGCGCGGGAGGATACGCAGTATTTT
-	-	TRBV11-2	TRBJ2-2	CASSFFETGELFF	TGTGCCAGCAGCTTTTTCGAGACCGGGGAGCTGTTTTTT
TRBD1	-	TRBV5-1	TRBJ2-6	CASSLGSLGQGNSGANVLTF	TGCGCCAGCAGCTTGGGTTCATTGGGACAGGGGAACTCTGGGGCCAACGTCCTGACTTTC
TRBD1	-	TRBV7-9	TRBJ1-1	CASSTGDRATEAFF	TGTGCCAGCAGCACGGGGGACAGGGCCACTGAAGCTTTCTTT
-	-	TRBV4-1	TRBJ2-7	CASSQARPGTDYEQYF	TGCGCCAGCAGCCAAGCTAGACCCGGGACGGACTACGAGCAGTACTTC
TRBD2	-	TRBV10-3	TRBJ2-1	CAISTEGRAGSSSYNEQFF	TGTGCCATCAGTACCGAAGGGAGAGCGGGATCGAGCTCCTACAATGAGCAGTTCTTC
TRBD1	once	TRBV19	TRBJ2-5	CASSPPSGGQETQYF	TGTGCCAGTAGTCCCCCCTCAGGGGGCCAAGAGACCCAGTACTTC
-	-	TRBV2	TRBJ1-2	CASITLPASNYGYTF	TGTGCCAGCATCACTCTTCCGGCGTCTAACTATGGCTACACCTTC
TRBD1	-	TRBV28	TRBJ2-7	CASSSEGQGSYEQYF	TGTGCCAGCAGTTCCGAGGGACAGGGTTCCTACGAGCAGTACTTC
TRBD1	-	TRBV27	TRBJ2-2	CASSLSGDRGRTGELFF	TGTGCCAGCAGTTTATCGGGCGACAGGGGGCGGACCGGGGAGCTGTTTTTT
-	-	TRBV7-9	TRBJ2-2	CASSQLASGGELFF	TGTGCCAGCAGCCAACTAGCCTCGGGCGGGGAGCTGTTTTTT
-	-	TRBV6-1	TRBJ1-3	CASSGGRPSGNTIYF	TGTGCCAGCAGTGGAGGGAGGCCCTCTGGAAACACCATATATTTT
-	-	TRBV21-1	TRBJ1-5	CASSKGVQPQHF	TGTGCCAGCAGCAAAGGGGTTCAGCCCCAGCATTTT
-	-	TRBV2	TRBJ1-3	CASIYRDSGNTIYF	TGTGCCAGCATTTACAGGGACTCTGGAAACACCATATATTTT
TRBD1	-	TRBV5-6	TRBJ1-5	CASSLGQSNQPQHF	TGTGCCAGCAGCCTGGGACAGTCGAATCAGCCCCAGCATTTT
TRBD1	-	TRBV6-6	TRBJ2-7	CASSFPRTGVDYEQYF	TGTGCCAGCAGTTTCCCCCGGACAGGGGTTGACTACGAGCAGTACTTC
-	once	TRBV19	TRBJ2-7	CAHPGMDSYYEQYF	TGTGCCCACCCGGGGATGGACAGCTACTACGAGCAGTACTTC
TRBD1	-	TRBV5-6	TRBJ2-1	CASSLVGTGLNEQFF	TGTGCCAGCAGCTTGGTCGGGACAGGGTTAAATGAGCAGTTCTTC
TRBD1	-	TRBV19	TRBJ2-7	CASSTLTGSGEQYF	TGTGCCAGTAGTACGCTGACAGGGTCTGGCGAGCAGTACTTC
-	-	TRBV2	TRBJ1-6	CASTLAGAYNSPLHF	TGTGCCAGCACCCTCGCCGGGGCCTATAATTCACCCCTCCACTTT
-	-	TRBV5-6	TRBJ2-5	CASSSTGIGKETQYF	TGTGCCAGCAGTTCTACAGGGATCGGTAAAGAGACCCAGTACTTC
TRBD1	-	TRBV5-1	TRBJ2-5	CASSLGFSTGAGETQYF	TGCGCCAGCAGCTTGGGGTTTAGTACAGGGGCAGGAGAGACCCAGTACTTC
-	-	TRBV7-2	TRBJ2-3	CASSFLPTDTQYF	TGTGCCAGCAGCTTTCTACCCACAGATACGCAGTATTTT
-	-	TRBV10-3	TRBJ2-1	CAISGSGQNEQFF	TGTGCCATCAGTGGCAGCGGGCAGAATGAGCAGTTCTTC
-	-	TRBV7-9	TRBJ1-4	CASSLGEPGEEKLFF	TGTGCCAGCAGCTTAGGAGAGCCCGGGGAGGAAAAACTGTTTTTT
-	-	TRBV5-1	TRBJ2-7	CASRFGPSYEQYF	TGCGCCAGCAGGTTCGGGCCGAGCTACGAGCAGTACTTC
TRBD2	-	TRBV19	TRBJ2-1	CASRLAGGNEQFF	TGTGCCAGTAGGCTAGCGGGAGGCAATGAGCAGTTCTTC
-	-	TRBV27	TRBJ1-5	CASSLGWGNQPQHF	TGTGCCAGCAGTTTAGGGTGGGGCAATCAGCCCCAGCATTTT
-	-	TRBV15	TRBJ1-5	CATSRGVGTGQPQHF	TGTGCCACCAGCAGAGGGGTCGGAACAGGTCAGCCCCAGCATTTT
TRBD1	-	TRBV5-1	TRBJ2-7	CASRLRWSTGLYEQYF	TGCGCCAGCCGCCTTCGGTGGTCGACAGGGCTCTACGAGCAGTACTTC
-	-	TRBV29-1	TRBJ1-2	CSVDGGGPNYGYTF	TGCAGCGTTGATGGCGGGGGCCCTAACTATGGCTACACCTTC
TRBD1	few	TRBV5-8	TRBJ1-6	CASSAPGQGPSPLHF	TGTGCCAGCAGCGCACCGGGACAGGGGCCCTCACCCCTCCACTTT
TRBD1	few	TRBV28	TRBJ1-5	CASSSGQGNQPQHF	TGTGCCAGCAGTTCGGGACAGGGCAATCAGCCCCAGCATTTT
-	-	TRBV2	TRBJ2-7	CASSAPDSSYEQYF	TGTGCCAGCAGCGCTCCCGACAGCTCCTACGAGCAGTACTTC
-	-	TRBV5-1	TRBJ1-2	CASSRSRMTDQRGYTF	TGCGCCAGCAGCCGCAGCCGAATGACAGATCAACGGGGCTACACCTTC
-	-	TRBV19	TRBJ1-2	CASSIDGYGYTF	TGTGCCAGTAGTATTGACGGCTATGGCTACACCTTC
-	-	TRBV30	TRBJ1-6	CAWEKGNSPLHF	TGTGCCTGGGAAAAGGGGAATTCACCCCTCCACTTT
-	-	TRBV5-1	TRBJ2-2	CASSLGMSRNTGELFF	TGCGCCAGCAGCTTGGGCATGAGCCGCAACACCGGGGAGCTGTTTTTT
TRBD1	-	TRBV6-5	TRBJ2-5	CASSGQGKTQYF	TGTGCCAGCAGCGGACAGGGGAAGACCCAGTACTTC